Listed below are T cell receptor beta chains from one sample, sequenced in a study of T-cell reconstitution after alpha-beta-depleted transplantation in children. MiXCR was run by TCRdb on the PCR reads, yielding one entry per CDR3 protein. Here the sample spans about a million distinct CDR3 sequences, about 26% being singletons. Sequenced here: PBMCs, mostly from graft donor cells, sampled 360 days after TCRalphabeta/CD19-depleted stem cell transplant. The source is a boy under three years old who had a stem cell transplant for SCID, so the T cells may come from the graft donor. Both conserved end residues are part of each CDR3. Each record gives: clone size, J gene, V gene, D gene, CDR3 protein, CDR3 DNA. D genes are given only for firm matches. Expanded clones get a size class; other rows say once, few or many, or leave the size out.

-	TRBJ1-2	TRBV2	-	CASRDFVTGRNDGYTF	TGTGCCAGCAGAGACTTCGTCACGGGACGGAATGATGGCTACACCTTC
-	TRBJ2-7	TRBV5-5	-	CASTSGWGPYEQYF	TGTGCCAGCACCTCTGGGTGGGGACCATACGAGCAGTACTTC
few	TRBJ2-1	TRBV10-3	TRBD2	CALRGDPWDEQFF	TGTGCCCTGCGGGGGGACCCTTGGGATGAGCAGTTCTTC
once	TRBJ1-5	TRBV3-1	-	CASSRGATVPQHF	TGTGCCAGCAGCCGAGGGGCAACTGTGCCCCAGCATTTT
-	TRBJ1-1	TRBV20-1	-	CSASGGEGNTEAFF	TGCAGTGCTAGTGGAGGGGAGGGGAACACTGAAGCTTTCTTT
-	TRBJ2-3	TRBV20-1	-	CSARGPSDTQYF	TGCAGTGCTAGAGGCCCCTCCGATACGCAGTATTTT
few	TRBJ1-5	TRBV20-1	-	CSARYLGGNQPQHF	TGCAGTGCTAGATATCTTGGCGGCAATCAGCCCCAGCATTTT
few	TRBJ1-3	TRBV6-1	TRBD1	CASSRNRGDTIYF	TGTGCCAGCAGTAGAAACAGGGGTGACACCATATATTTT
-	TRBJ2-5	TRBV20-1	TRBD1	CSAHLSGPQQGGGQETQYF	TGCAGTGCTCATCTTTCGGGTCCGCAACAGGGGGGAGGTCAAGAGACCCAGTACTTC
-	TRBJ2-2	TRBV5-1	TRBD1	CASSLSGTGGPNTGELFF	TGCGCCAGCAGCTTGAGTGGGACAGGGGGTCCGAACACCGGGGAGCTGTTTTTT
-	TRBJ2-1	TRBV20-1	TRBD2	CSAPRGGGRNNEQFF	TGCAGTGCCCCCCGGGGCGGGGGGCGGAACAATGAGCAGTTCTTC
-	TRBJ2-3	TRBV5-1	-	CASIKGTPSTDTQYF	TGCGCCAGCATAAAAGGGACCCCTAGCACAGATACGCAGTATTTT
-	TRBJ2-7	TRBV28	-	CASSPGVKSREQYF	TGTGCCAGCAGCCCAGGGGTAAAGTCGAGGGAGCAGTACTTC
few	TRBJ1-3	TRBV5-1	-	CASSLADGFSGNTIYF	TGCGCCAGCAGCTTGGCAGACGGTTTCTCTGGAAACACCATATATTTT